What follows describes a single T cell receptor (beta chain). The antigen it binds to is not known. There are no base qualities to consult, and no much larger clone falls within one base. This record belongs to a study of cytomegalovirus exposure and HLA in healthy donors (dated by TCRdb to 2016 to 2017). At the level of the whole study: The 666 repertoires of the first cohort and the 95 to 150 validation repertoires were produced on the same platform, according to a later analysis. The study aimed to test whether cataloging public T cell receptors could reveal signatures of past pathogen exposure. In addition to the first cohort of 500 to 850 subjects, a separate validation cohort of some 120 different subjects was used. To predict cytomegalovirus infection status, the study brought together high-throughput TCR immunosequencing, statistical association of individual TCRs with disease status, and machine learning. The full study reports these points: A few of the identified cytomegalovirus-associated TCR beta chains were confirmed in vitro to be specific for cytomegalovirus antigens. In both the original and validation cohorts, the classifier was reported to diagnose cytomegalovirus status with high specificity and sensitivity. It was suggested by the authors that the approach could potentially be generalized to other disease states and immunological phenotypes. In a later analysis, TCRs clustered in the first cohort were found to also tend to co-occur in the 130 or so validation repertoires, with 90% to 95% of cluster scores above 0. While some public TCRs were present in many individuals, most TCR sequences turned up only very rarely across donors. The study listed 164 TCR beta chains as associated with cytomegalovirus. A later analysis lacked HLA typing for the validation cohort, so it scored co-occurrence in that cohort across all 110 or so repertoires.

The donors were included in the validation cohort of 120 subjects, a group kept apart from the 666-subject first cohort. CDR1 and CDR2 are drawn from the germline V gene (reference sequence): MNHNY, SVGAGI. Trimming at the junction amounts to 5 bases on V and 5 bases on J, and the germline ends lie 12 bases apart. Measured from the cysteine to the phenylalanine, the CDR3 is 13 residues long. The sequence is cut down to CDR3 DNA, 39 bases in frame from base 1. The library relied on the immunoSEQ multiplex PCR assay. The paper's processing steps were these. A statistical classification framework was developed to diagnose cytomegalovirus status using the catalog of TCR beta chain sequences. As stored in TCRdb, this immuneACCESS dataset retains in-frame rearrangements with V and J assigned. A fraction of the clones does not appear; measured against another copy, unresolved V genes explain less than half of the discrepancy, and the remainder lacks a known reason. D and trimming were read from the DNA, whereas the V and J calls and clone size are those reported in that table. The sample table records 150,000 to 170,000 clones; about 88% of these occur just once. The top ten clones comprise around 22% of the sample.

The source is a young man in good health and CMV-seropositive. Sequencing used PBMCs. The V and J segments used are TRBV6-6 and TRBJ1-2; the D gene is possibly TRBD1, with 5 bases matching. At the DNA level, the sequence is TGTGCCAGCAGTGGGCCTCAGGGATATGGCTACACCTTC. Its amino acids are CASSGPQGYGYTF.